This TCR beta chain was obtained from a study of shared clonotypes between healthy human individuals. Regarding this clone: Its cognate antigen is unknown.

Positively selected for CCR7, the CD45RO-negative cells used as naive CD8 cells excluded terminally differentiated effector memory CD45RA+ cells. The repertoire was sequenced with immunoSEQ multiplex PCR; TCRdb's copy has only in-frame clones and lacks some. The repertoire consists of about 2.1 million clones, with around 93% occurring once and the leading ten covering roughly 1.7%. Findings of the study overall: All-four-donor shared clonotypes had higher generation probabilities than non-shared clonotypes did. Memory subsets had estimated richness that was generally smaller than that of naive subsets.

V gave up 0 bases and J gave up 6 bases, with 9 bases separating them. CDR1 and CDR2 from the germline V gene are SGDLS and YYNGEE. The CDR3 is made up of 13 amino acids. What was sequenced was naive CD8+ T cells from PBMCs. V usage is TRBV9 and J usage is TRBJ1-2; no clear D gene. The source of this sequence is a man younger than 35 in good health. Some clones in this sample may be carry-over from other donors' samples. The CDR3 bases are TGTGCCAGCAGCGTAGGGGGAAGGCATGGCTACACCTTC. Amino acids: CASSVGGRHGYTF.